These 5 T cell receptor beta chains originate from one sample sequenced in a study of blood T cells in healthy people across ages (dated by TCRdb to the mid-2010s). Library construction relied on 5' RACE. Sequencing was carried out with an Illumina HiSeq 2500. A second PCR of about 7 to 12 cycles was run with a J-beta primer mix and a sample-barcoded 5' primer. In-frame beta chains were kept once TCRdb had trimmed the public reads at Q25 with fastp and called clones with MiXCR. Records with the same CDR3 protein are collapsed into one entry carrying the most frequent genes and DNA. In all, the sample holds about 1.6 million distinct CDR3 sequences, and roughly a third of those were seen once. The ten largest clones add up to approximately 10% of the sample. The specimen was blood. The receptors were gathered from a woman aged 25 to 39 in good health.

There are many counts of this clonotype. This chain links TRBV5-1 with TRBJ1-1; D not resolved. CDR1 is SGHRS, CDR2 YFSETQ, per germline. With 0 bases removed from V and 7 bases from J, the gap between germline ends came to 19 bases. The CDR3 contains 16 residues. The CDR3: CASSLEGVRKTIEAFF. The CDR3 DNA sequence: TGCGCCAGCAGCTTGGAGGGAGTCCGGAAAACAATTGAAGCTTTCTTT.

Only a few counts were recorded for this clonotype. This chain uses TRBV5-5 with TRBJ2-1; either TRBD1 or TRBD2 may supply D (5 bases each). Trimming removed 3 bases from V and 15 bases from J, with 16 bases in between. Germline CDR1 is SGHKS and CDR2 is YYEKEE (reference sequence). The CDR3 length is 12 residues. This chain's CDR3 is CASSSRDVGRFF. CDR3 nucleotides: TGTGCCAGCAGCTCTCGGGACGTAGGAAGGTTCTTC.

The J gene is TRBJ1-2, the V gene TRBV5-1, with D tentatively TRBD1 (5 bases). This CDR3 is 17 amino acids long. The germline V gene has CDR1 SGHRS and CDR2 YFSETQ. Deletions cut 5 bases from V and 2 bases from J, with 22 bases between. The CDR3, as DNA: TGCGCCAGCAGTATCGGGGAACTAGGGGCTACAAACTATGGCTACACCTTC. It translates to CASSIGELGATNYGYTF.

This chain connects TRBV12-3 or TRBV12-4 to TRBJ2-3; 10 bases match TRBD2. Trimming removed 6 bases from V and 4 bases from J; junction bases left unmatched: 7. The CDR3 is made up of 15 amino acids. The CDR3 DNA sequence: TGTGCCAGCAGCTCTAGCGGGAGAAGCTCAGATACGCAGTATTTT. Protein product: CASSSSGRSSDTQYF.

The rearrangement joins TRBV7-9 to TRBJ2-1, with 14 bases matching TRBD2. CDR3 length: 17 amino acids. CDR1 SEHNR and CDR2 FQNEAQ come from the germline V gene (reference sequence). The J segment lost 12 bases and the V segment lost 1 base, leaving 11 bases of the junction unmatched. The CDR3 DNA reads TGTGCCAGCAGCTTAGAGGGGGGACTAGCGGGAGAGACTGCGCAGTTCTTC. Protein product: CASSLEGGLAGETAQFF.